This T cell receptor beta chain was identified during a study of shared clonotypes between healthy human individuals. Every one of the donors was a Caucasian adult that lived in Nashville, Tennessee. Germline CDR1 SGHAT, CDR2 FQNNGV. V was shortened by 6 bases and J by 8 bases, with 13 bases between the two germline ends. This CDR3 region has 13 residues. At deep level, the assay was performed. The table came from immunoSEQ multiplex PCR; TCRdb's copy has only in-frame clones and leaves some out. The table has millions of clones, over 90% seen once; the top ten hold about 0.41%. General study findings and limits: Larger estimated richness was generally recorded for naive subsets relative to memory subsets.

As to this clone: As yet, its antigen is unknown.

This receptor was identified in a man between 18 and 35 years old in good health. Some clones in this sample may be carry-over from other donors' samples. The specimen sequenced was naive CD4+ T cells from PBMCs. Subset meaning: CD45RA+ positively selected. The chain links TRBV11-2 to TRBJ2-2; D is undetermined. The CDR3 region is CASSHNLEGELFF. DNA for the CDR3: TGTGCCAGCAGTCACAACCTGGAGGGGGAGCTGTTTTTT.